One T cell receptor (beta chain) is described in this entry. Its specificity is unknown. The data originate from a study of cytomegalovirus exposure and HLA in healthy donors. Across the study: Later analysis reported that the approximately 130 validation repertoires shared the platform of the 650 to 700 first-cohort repertoires. Findings of the study overall: Reported performance of the classifier showed diagnosis of cytomegalovirus status with high specificity and sensitivity.

The CDR3 runs to 13 residues. Germline loops: CDR1 LGHNT, CDR2 FRNRAP. Trimming shortened V by 2 bases and J by 3 bases, and 7 bases separated the two germline ends. Only in-frame clones appear in the TCRdb table, and some are missing; sequencing was by immunoSEQ multiplex PCR. Among around 150,000 clones listed, 91% were seen once. This clonotype originated in a woman between 18 and 29 years old in good health and CMV-seropositive. V is TRBV12-5 and J is TRBJ1-1; D is unclear. The sequenced sample consisted of PBMCs. For the CDR3, the DNA is TGTGCTAGTGGTTTGATCGAGGACACTGAAGCTTTCTTT. It codes for CASGLIEDTEAFF.